This is a list of T cell receptor beta chains from one sample in a study of cytomegalovirus exposure and HLA in healthy donors. Method: immunoSEQ multiplex PCR; TCRdb's copy keeps in-frame clones and lacks some. Among over 150,000 clones listed, 85% were seen once. The source material was PBMCs. The receptors originated from a young man in good health and CMV-seropositive. Each CDR3 is given with its conserved first and last residue. Each record gives: J gene, V gene, clone size, D gene, CDR3 DNA, CDR3 protein. D genes are given only for firm matches. Not every row has a clone size; where given, it reads once, few, many or a size class.

J gene: TRBJ1-2
V gene: TRBV10-3
clone size: NA
D gene: NA
CDR3 DNA: TGTGCCATCAGTGACAGGGCAATTTACTATGGCTACACCTTC
CDR3 protein: CAISDRAIYYGYTF

J gene: TRBJ2-1
V gene: TRBV25-1
clone size: NA
D gene: TRBD2
CDR3 DNA: TGTGCCAGCGCGGGTGGGAGGGATTACAATGAGCAGTTCTTC
CDR3 protein: CASAGGRDYNEQFF

J gene: TRBJ1-3
V gene: TRBV4-1
clone size: NA
D gene: NA
CDR3 DNA: TGCGCCAGCAGCCAAGGGGCTATCTCTGGAAACACCATATATTTT
CDR3 protein: CASSQGAISGNTIYF

J gene: TRBJ2-6
V gene: TRBV5-1
clone size: NA
D gene: TRBD1
CDR3 DNA: TGCGCCAGCAGCTGGGACAGCTCTGGGGCCAACGTCCTGACTTTC
CDR3 protein: CASSWDSSGANVLTF

J gene: TRBJ2-2
V gene: TRBV7-9
clone size: once
D gene: TRBD2
CDR3 DNA: TGTGCCAGCAGCCCGTTACTAGCGGGGGCCGGGGAGCTGTTTTTT
CDR3 protein: CASSPLLAGAGELFF

J gene: TRBJ2-7
V gene: TRBV30
clone size: NA
D gene: NA
CDR3 DNA: TGTGCCTGGAGTCTTGACAGTCTGGCCTACGAGCAGTACTTC
CDR3 protein: CAWSLDSLAYEQYF

J gene: TRBJ1-5
V gene: TRBV30
clone size: once
D gene: NA
CDR3 DNA: TGTGCCTGGAGTCTCGAGAATAGCAATCAGCCCCAGCATTTT
CDR3 protein: CAWSLENSNQPQHF

J gene: TRBJ2-7
V gene: TRBV28
clone size: once
D gene: TRBD2
CDR3 DNA: TGTGCCAGCAGTCCGCAGGGAATGGACCGGACTAGCGGGTTCTCCTACGAGCAGTACTTC
CDR3 protein: CASSPQGMDRTSGFSYEQYF

J gene: TRBJ1-1
V gene: TRBV30
clone size: NA
D gene: NA
CDR3 DNA: TGTGCCTGGTCTCTGGCGGGGACTGAAGCTTTCTTT
CDR3 protein: CAWSLAGTEAFF

J gene: TRBJ2-5
V gene: TRBV6-1
clone size: NA
D gene: NA
CDR3 DNA: TGTGCCAGCAGTGGTACGCGGGGCCAAGAGACCCAGTACTTC
CDR3 protein: CASSGTRGQETQYF

J gene: TRBJ1-6
V gene: TRBV5-4
clone size: few
D gene: TRBD1
CDR3 DNA: TGTGCCAGCAGCTCAGGAGGGACAGGGAATTCACCCCTCCACTTT
CDR3 protein: CASSSGGTGNSPLHF

J gene: TRBJ2-1
V gene: TRBV10-1
clone size: once
D gene: NA
CDR3 DNA: TGCGCCAGCAGTGAGGGCCTCCACCAGCAGTTCTTC
CDR3 protein: CASSEGLHQQFF

J gene: TRBJ2-3
V gene: TRBV5-1
clone size: NA
D gene: TRBD2
CDR3 DNA: TGCGCCAGCAGCTTTACTAGCGGGGGGCTAGATACGCAGTATTTT
CDR3 protein: CASSFTSGGLDTQYF

J gene: TRBJ2-1
V gene: TRBV9
clone size: once
D gene: TRBD2
CDR3 DNA: TGTGCCAGCAGCGCAGCGGGAGCTCCATACAATGAGCAGTTCTTC
CDR3 protein: CASSAAGAPYNEQFF

J gene: TRBJ2-6
V gene: TRBV4-1
clone size: NA
D gene: TRBD1
CDR3 DNA: TGCGCCAGCAGCCAAGGCAGGGGGCCTGGGGCCAACGTCCTGACTTTC
CDR3 protein: CASSQGRGPGANVLTF